These 3 T cell receptor beta chains originate from one sample sequenced in a study of PD-1 blockade in classical Hodgkin lymphoma. Some clones are missing from TCRdb's copy, which holds only in-frame ones; the method was immunoSEQ multiplex PCR. The sample consists of fewer than 45,000 clones, about three quarters of them appearing once. Every patient was affected by relapse after autologous stem cell transplantation, while exposure to brentuximab vedotin was not uniform. Sequences were derived from peripheral blood mononuclear cells (PBMCs), sampled at baseline. The receptors derive from a human donor with classical Hodgkin lymphoma.

This chain connects TRBV7-9 to TRBJ2-7; TRBD2 might be the D (6 bases). The V and J ends lost 5 bases and 2 bases respectively, with 13 bases between them. The CDR3 totals 14 residues. Germline CDR1 SEHNR, CDR2 FQNEAQ (reference sequence). The CDR3 region is CASSTPGTPYEQYF. CDR3 in DNA: TGTGCCAGCAGCACCCCCGGGACTCCCTACGAGCAGTACTTC.

The chain uses TRBV18 and TRBJ2-7; 8 nucleotides align to TRBD2. The germline CDR1 and CDR2 sequences are KGHSH and LQKENI. The CDR3 is made up of 15 amino acids. With 2 bases clipped from V and 2 bases from J, the junction kept 5 bases outside the gene matches. The CDR3 is CASSPLLAAPYEQYF. The CDR3 bases are TGTGCCAGCTCACCATTACTAGCGGCACCCTACGAGCAGTACTTC.

This clone has only one observation. The rearrangement links TRBV5-6 to TRBJ2-6, with 7 bases aligning to TRBD1. V dropped 4 bases and J dropped 0; count of bases not matched to a gene: 10. Germline V CDR1 and CDR2: SGHDT, YYEEEE. There are 18 residues in the CDR3. The CDR3 nucleotides are TGTGCCAGCAGCCCAATAGGACAGGCGAGCTCTGGGGCCAACGTCCTGACTTTC. Its protein product is CASSPIGQASSGANVLTF.